What follows are 19 T cell receptor beta chains derived from one specimen sequenced in a study of a mutant IDH1 vaccine in newly diagnosed glioma. These receptors have no known antigen. As to time point: week 47, end of study. A single vaccine dose contained 300 ug of mutant IDH1 20-mer peptide, and topical imiquimod was used with it. TCRdb's copy holds only in-frame clones and misses some; the assay was immunoSEQ multiplex PCR. Here the sample spans roughly 11,000 clones, 81% being singletons. The sample in question was PBMCs, obtained from a glioma patient whose treatment included an IDH1 peptide vaccine. The origin of the receptors is a man younger than 45 with glioma.

V and J are TRBV29-1 and TRBJ1-1; TRBD1 is a possible D gene (5 bases). The ends were cut back, 7 bases at V and 1 base at J, with 10 bases in the middle. Germline CDR1 reads SQVTM; CDR2 reads ANQGSEA. The CDR3 totals 12 residues. The CDR3 protein is CSARDPNTEAFF. The CDR3, as DNA: TGCAGCGCCCGGGACCCGAACACTGAAGCTTTCTTT.

This clone is large by share. V is TRBV6-5 and J is TRBJ1-2; 7 bases are shared with TRBD1. V dropped 5 bases and J dropped 1; count of bases not matched to a gene: 4. This CDR3 is built from 14 residues. Germline V gives CDR1 MNHEY, CDR2 SVGAGI. The chain's CDR3 is CASSLQGVNYGYTF. CDR3 bases: TGTGCCAGCAGTCTTCAGGGGGTTAACTATGGCTACACCTTC.

This chain links TRBV5-4 with TRBJ2-1; TRBD1 agrees at 8 bases. The V segment lost 0 bases and the J segment 2 bases; nucleotides outside the gene matches: 1. Germline V gene lookup returns CDR1 SGHNT and CDR2 YYREEE (reference sequence). The CDR3 runs 15 residues. The CDR3 DNA is TGTGCCAGCAGCTTGGGGACAGGGCCCTACAATGAGCAGTTCTTC. It is translated as CASSLGTGPYNEQFF.

The genes are TRBV14 and TRBJ1-3; the D is unclear. Trimming stripped 0 bases from V and 8 bases from J, with 14 bases between. Per germline, CDR1 SGHDN and CDR2 FVKESK. This CDR3 spans 15 amino acids. The CDR3 reads CASSQDGEGGDTIYF. The CDR3 DNA is TGTGCCAGCAGCCAAGATGGAGAGGGCGGGGACACCATATATTTT.

The chain employs TRBV18 and TRBJ1-1, with a possible D match to TRBD1 (5 bases). The V and J ends lost 6 bases and 1 base respectively, with 24 bases between them. The CDR3 runs 18 residues. The germline gives CDR1 KGHSH, CDR2 LQKENI. CDR3 sequence reads: CASSLFVPGRTANTEAFF. The CDR3 region has the DNA TGTGCCAGCTCCCTTTTCGTTCCGGGACGCACTGCGAACACTGAAGCTTTCTTT.

This chain connects TRBV6-5 to TRBJ2-1; no clear D. V lost 2 bases and J 8 bases, leaving 7 bases between the germline ends. Germline CDR1 and CDR2: MNHEY and SVGAGI. The CDR3 consists of 12 residues. CDR3 sequence reads: CASSYTPDEQFF. The CDR3 DNA reads TGTGCCAGCAGTTACACCCCGGATGAGCAGTTCTTC.

The chain carries TRBV27 and TRBJ2-1; the D is unclear. The CDR3 consists of 16 residues. Trimming took 5 bases from V and 2 from J, leaving 16 bases between them. Germline lookup yields CDR1 MNHEY and CDR2 SMNVEV (reference sequence). CDR3 sequence reads: CASSPIYQTTYNEQFF. The CDR3 nucleotides are TGTGCCAGCAGTCCCATCTACCAGACCACCTACAATGAGCAGTTCTTC.

The CDR3 DNA is TGTGCCAGCATGGGACTCAACACAGATACGCAGTATTTT. Residues: CASMGLNTDTQYF. This chain uses TRBV6-1 with TRBJ2-3; D possibly corresponds to TRBD2 (6 bases). Trimming stripped 7 bases from V and 2 bases from J, with 10 bases between. The germline V gene has CDR1 MNHNS and CDR2 SASEGT. CDR3 length: 13 amino acids.

This clone has more than one count but fewer than ten. The chain has TRBV5-5 and TRBJ1-2, with TRBD1 identical over 9 bases. The CDR3 loop spans 14 amino acids. After removal of 5 bases from V and 11 bases from J, the junction contained 13 bases not matched to a gene. The germline CDR1 and CDR2 sequences are SGHKS and YYEKEE (reference sequence). In nucleotides, the CDR3 is TGTGCCAGCAGTGGAATAGGGACAGGGTTTATGTACACCTTC. Residues: CASSGIGTGFMYTF.

The chain carries TRBV19 and TRBJ2-1; the match to TRBD2 covers 11 bases. With V trimmed by 9 bases and J by 3 bases, 7 bases remained unmatched. Looked up from germline, CDR1 is LNHDA and CDR2 is SQIVND (reference sequence). There are 15 residues in the CDR3. The CDR3 nucleotides are TGTGCCAGCGGGACTAGCGGAGGAATCTACAATGAGCAGTTCTTC. Its protein is CASGTSGGIYNEQFF.

The V call is TRBV5-4, the J call TRBJ2-2, with TRBD2 as a possible D gene (5 bases). This CDR3 comprises 14 residues. The germline V gene has CDR1 SGHNT and CDR2 YYREEE (reference sequence). The V end was cut by 2 bases, the J end by 1 base, with 6 bases between. CDR3 sequence: CASSFGENTGELFF. CDR3 nucleotides: TGTGCCAGCAGCTTCGGGGAGAACACCGGGGAGCTGTTTTTT.

V is TRBV18 and J is TRBJ2-5; 8 bases map to TRBD1. Germline-derived CDR1 and CDR2 are KGHSH and LQKENI. V lost 3 bases, J lost 2 bases, and 5 bases stayed unmatched. This CDR3 spans 15 amino acids. The CDR3 region has the DNA TGTGCCAGCTCACCCGGGACAGGCATACAAGAGACCCAGTACTTC. It encodes CASSPGTGIQETQYF.

This clone was found once. The genes are TRBV5-1 and TRBJ2-7; unclear D gene. The ends were cut back, 0 bases at V and 5 bases at J, with 9 bases in the middle. Germline CDR1 and CDR2: SGHRS and YFSETQ. The CDR3 length is 13 residues. This CDR3 reads CASSLAGKNEQYF. Here the CDR3 DNA reads TGCGCCAGCAGCTTGGCCGGTAAAAACGAGCAGTACTTC.

J is TRBJ1-3 and V is TRBV2, with 7 bases matching TRBD1. The V gene end was trimmed by 6 bases and the J gene end by 0 bases; junction bases not matched to a gene: 17. CDR3 length equals 19 residues. Germline assignment: CDR1 SNHLY and CDR2 FYNNEI. CDR3 loop: CASRIRQGRTLSSGNTIYF. The CDR3 coding sequence is TGTGCCAGCAGGATAAGACAGGGACGCACCCTGAGCTCTGGAAACACCATATATTTT.

This rearrangement joins TRBV19 to TRBJ1-2; D perhaps matches TRBD1 (6 bases). The germline V and J ends were trimmed by 7 bases and 7 bases, with 16 bases remaining between them. The germline gives CDR1 LNHDA, CDR2 SQIVND (reference sequence). This CDR3 region has 13 residues. CDR3: CASTPGGAVGYTF. As DNA, the CDR3 is TGTGCCAGTACCCCCGGGGGGGCTGTTGGCTACACCTTC.

J is TRBJ1-1 and V is TRBV25-1, with 7 bases matching TRBD1. The CDR3 spans 15 residues. The V gene's germline CDR1 is MGHDK and CDR2 SYGVNS. With V trimmed by 2 bases and J by 7 bases, 10 bases remained unmatched. The CDR3 here is CASSEALGQTFEAFF. As DNA, the CDR3 is TGTGCCAGCAGTGAAGCATTGGGACAGACCTTTGAAGCTTTCTTT.

CDR3 DNA sequence: TGTGCCAGCACCGGAACCCTGGGCACTGAAGCTTTCTTT. Protein sequence: CASTGTLGTEAFF. This chain connects TRBV14 to TRBJ1-1; D not certain. The V gene's germline CDR1 is SGHDN and CDR2 FVKESK. Trimming pared 7 bases from V and 4 bases from J, leaving 13 bases between. CDR3 length equals 13 residues.

This chain connects TRBV7-2 to TRBJ2-1; D may be TRBD1 (6 bases). Trimming cost V 5 bases and J 0 bases, with 8 bases left between them. The length of the CDR3 is 14 residues. In germline, CDR1 is SGHTA, CDR2 FQGNSA. The CDR3 nucleotides read TGTGCCAGCAGCAACAGGGTCTCCTACAATGAGCAGTTCTTC. Translating gives CASSNRVSYNEQFF.

J is TRBJ1-2 and V is TRBV18; no clear D. This CDR3 contains 13 residues. Per the germline V gene, CDR1 is KGHSH and CDR2 is LQKENI. The V end lost 2 bases, the J end lost 2 bases, and 6 bases lay between the germline ends. The CDR3 DNA reads as TGTGCCAGCTCACCAGGCTCCAACTATGGCTACACCTTC. Protein: CASSPGSNYGYTF.